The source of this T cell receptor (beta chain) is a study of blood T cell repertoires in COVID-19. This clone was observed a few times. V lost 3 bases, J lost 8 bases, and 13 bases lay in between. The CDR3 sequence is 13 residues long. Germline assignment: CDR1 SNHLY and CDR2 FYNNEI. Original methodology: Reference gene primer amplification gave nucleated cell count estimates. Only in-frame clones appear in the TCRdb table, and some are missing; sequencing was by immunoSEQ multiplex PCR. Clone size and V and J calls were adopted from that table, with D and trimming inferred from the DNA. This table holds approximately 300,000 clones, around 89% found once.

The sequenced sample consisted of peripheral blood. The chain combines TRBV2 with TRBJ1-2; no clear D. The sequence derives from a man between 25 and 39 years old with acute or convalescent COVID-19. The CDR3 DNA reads TGTGCCAGCAGTGAGAACTCCAGGATAGGCTACACCTTC. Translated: CASSENSRIGYTF.